This passage covers 24 T cell receptor beta chains from one sample sequenced in a study of post-analysis software for immune sequencing data. Study results and limitations: Patients had higher frequencies than controls of roughly 5 TRBV segments, including TRBV5-6, TRBV5-1 and TRBV20-1.

Libraries were made from TCR beta cDNA, and they carried unique molecular identifiers. TCRdb processed the PCR reads anew with MiXCR; each CDR3 protein has one entry. The repertoire holds 700,000 to 900,000 distinct CDR3 sequences, 35% to 55% seen once, with roughly 5.2% in the top ten. These receptors' antigens are unknown. The sample comprised blood. The receptors derive from a girl aged 10-17 years with multiple sclerosis.

The chain has TRBV7-9 and TRBJ2-5, with 9 nucleotides matching TRBD2. The J call may be wrong; the DNA end is better matched by TRBJ2-7. This CDR3 has 18 residues. Germline-derived CDR1 and CDR2 are SEHNR and FQNEAQ (reference sequence). Here the CDR3 reads CASSPSGFKTSGYYEQYF. CDR3 DNA sequence: TGTGCCAGCAGCCCTTCGGGATTCAAGACTAGCGGTTACTACGAGCAGTACTTC.

This clonotype was observed a few times. The rearrangement uses TRBV21-1 and TRBJ2-5; TRBD1, the table's D call, lacks a check against the DNA. TRBV21-1 is a listed pseudogene. The CDR3 consists of 15 residues. The CDR3 sequence: CASSKDGTGVETQYF. The DNA of the CDR3 is TGTGCCAGCAGCAAAGATGGGACAGGGGTGGAGACCCAGTACTTC.

The chain is built from TRBV11-2 and TRBJ2-2; 7 bases are a match to TRBD2. The CDR3 is 15 amino acids. CDR1 and CDR2 (germline): SGHAT, FQNNGV. The V and J ends lost 5 bases and 5 bases, in that order; junction bases with no gene match: 8. The CDR3 sequence is CASSLGRGWTGELFF. DNA for the CDR3: TGTGCCAGCAGCCTTGGGCGGGGGTGGACCGGGGAGCTGTTTTTT.

V is TRBV15 and J is TRBJ2-7, with a possible D match to TRBD2 (6 bases). CDR1 is LNHNV and CDR2 is YYDKDF in the germline V gene (reference sequence). CDR3 length: 15 residues. Trimming removed 3 bases at V and 5 bases at J, with 17 bases between. Here the CDR3 DNA reads TGTGCCACCAGCAGGGAGGGTGCAGGGAGCAACGAGCAGTACTTC. Encoded protein: CATSREGAGSNEQYF.

The V and J genes are TRBV10-3 and TRBJ1-4, with D unresolved. Trimming stripped 3 bases from V and 8 bases from J, with 13 bases between. The CDR3 is made up of 14 amino acids. CDR1 is ENHRY and CDR2 is SYGVKD in the germline V gene. The CDR3 sequence is CAISEIRITEKLFF. The CDR3 region has the DNA TGTGCCATCAGTGAAATCCGGATTACGGAAAAACTGTTTTTT.

The chain employs TRBV10-3 and TRBJ1-1; D is unresolved. This CDR3 contains 13 residues. Trimming removed 8 bases at V and 4 bases at J, with 14 bases between. Germline CDR1 reads ENHRY; CDR2 reads SYGVKD. CDR3 nucleotide sequence: TGTGCCATCCAGGCTCCCCTTGGCACTGAAGCTTTCTTT. Translating gives CAIQAPLGTEAFF.

This clonotype was detected only a few times. J is TRBJ1-5 and V is TRBV24-1, with D possibly TRBD1 on 5 matching bases. The V gene's germline CDR1 is KGHDR and CDR2 SFDVKD. Deletions cut 12 bases from V and 2 bases from J, with 16 bases between. The CDR3 contains 14 residues. In nucleotides, the CDR3 is TGTGCCCCAAAGGCAGGGACGGGCAATCAGCCCCAGCATTTT. Residues: CAPKAGTGNQPQHF.

The CDR3 spells CASSQGRGGPEAFF. Written as DNA, the CDR3 is TGCGCCAGCAGCCAGGGACGGGGGGGTCCTGAAGCTTTCTTT. The J gene is TRBJ1-1, the V gene TRBV4-3, with a possible D match to TRBD1 (5 bases). The CDR3 extends over 14 amino acids. V was pared by 3 bases and J by 6 bases, with 14 bases between. Germline-derived CDR1 and CDR2 are LGHNA and YSLEER.

This clonotype occurred many times. V usage is TRBV7-8 and J usage is TRBJ2-5, with a tentative D call TRBD2 (5 bases). V lost 0 bases to trimming and J lost 3 bases, with 14 bases between them. The CDR3 sequence is 16 residues long. CDR1 SGHVS and CDR2 FQNEAQ come from the germline V gene. The CDR3 sequence is CASSLARVAWEETQYF. The CDR3 nucleotides read TGTGCCAGCAGCTTAGCGAGGGTAGCGTGGGAAGAGACCCAGTACTTC.

This rearrangement joins TRBV6-5 to TRBJ2-3; TRBD2 matches 8 bases. The ends lost 6 bases at V and 6 bases at J; junction bases unmatched: 11. CDR3 length: 15 amino acids. Per germline, CDR1 MNHEY and CDR2 SVGAGI. The CDR3 sequence is CASSSGVAGTDTQYF. In DNA form, the CDR3 reads TGTGCCAGCAGCTCCGGGGTAGCGGGAACTGATACGCAGTATTTT.

This clonotype was observed a few times. The V call is TRBV6-2 or TRBV6-3, the J call TRBJ2-5; 7 nucleotides align to TRBD1. The assigned J gene may be wrong: the sequence end matches TRBJ2-7 better. Germline assignment: CDR1 MNHEY and CDR2 SVGEGT. This CDR3 comprises 13 residues. The CDR3 loop is CASSRQGFDEQYF. The DNA of the CDR3 is TGTGCCAGCAGCCGACAGGGTTTCGACGAGCAGTACTTC.

The rearrangement uses TRBV20-1 and TRBJ2-2; TRBD2 matches at 7 bases. The J segment lost 5 bases and the V segment lost 0 bases, leaving 6 bases of the junction unmatched. CDR1 is DFQATT and CDR2 is SNEGSKA in the germline V gene (reference sequence). CDR3 length equals 15 residues. CDR3 nucleotide sequence: TGCAGTGCTAGAGATGCGGGAGTAGAAACCGGGGAGCTGTTTTTT. Amino acid sequence: CSARDAGVETGELFF.

This clonotype was observed a handful of times. V usage is TRBV20-1 and J usage is TRBJ2-1, with 10 bases matching TRBD2. J lost 9 bases, V lost 7 bases, and 6 bases had no gene match. CDR3 size: 12 residues. CDR1 is DFQATT and CDR2 is SNEGSKA in the germline V gene (reference sequence). CDR3 coding DNA: TGCAGTGTTACTAGCGGGACGGTTGAGCAGTTCTTC. Translated: CSVTSGTVEQFF.

This rearrangement joins TRBV30 to TRBJ2-1; tentatively, D is TRBD2 (6 bases). The ends were cut back, 3 bases at V and 4 bases at J, with 16 bases in the middle. There are 15 residues in the CDR3. CDR1 GTSNPN and CDR2 SVGIG come from the germline V gene (reference sequence). The CDR3: CAWSQLAEGYNEQFF. Here the CDR3 DNA reads TGTGCCTGGAGCCAGTTAGCGGAGGGATACAATGAGCAGTTCTTC.

The rearrangement uses TRBV29-1 and TRBJ2-2, with 8 bases matching TRBD2. The J segment lost 0 bases and the V segment lost 1 base, leaving 4 bases of the junction unmatched. The CDR3 is 16 residues long. CDR1 SQVTM and CDR2 ANQGSEA come from the germline V gene. The CDR3 loop reads CSVEVTGGANTGELFF. Written as DNA, the CDR3 is TGCAGCGTTGAAGTCACGGGAGGGGCGAACACCGGGGAGCTGTTTTTT.

Only a few counts were recorded for this clonotype. This chain joins TRBV7-8 and TRBJ2-5; a weak D match, TRBD1 (5 bases). Trimming shortened V by 7 bases and J by 12 bases, and 30 bases separated the two germline ends. The V gene's germline CDR1 is SGHVS and CDR2 FQNEAQ. This CDR3 has 16 amino acids. CDR3 amino acids: CASTDDPQVRGGIEYF. CDR3 coding DNA: TGTGCCAGCACCGATGATCCACAGGTCCGAGGTGGGATCGAGTACTTC.

Only a few counts were recorded for this clonotype. The J gene is TRBJ2-7, the V gene TRBV4-3; D may be TRBD1 (6 bases). V lost 1 base and J 0 bases, leaving 10 bases between the germline ends. Germline V gene sequence: CDR1 LGHNA, CDR2 YSLEER. This CDR3 has 15 amino acids. The CDR3 here is CASSQGPGDSYEQYF. CDR3 DNA: TGCGCCAGCAGCCAAGGGCCAGGGGACTCCTACGAGCAGTACTTC.

The V gene is TRBV7-2, the J gene TRBJ2-3; 8 nucleotides agree with TRBD2. The trim removed 5 bases at V and 8 bases at J, leaving 9 bases unmatched. This CDR3 is 14 amino acids long. Looked up from germline, CDR1 is SGHTA and CDR2 is FQGNSA. Here the CDR3 reads CASSPGRAEGTQYF. CDR3 bases: TGTGCCAGCAGCCCCGGGAGGGCTGAGGGTACGCAGTATTTT.

In its sample, this clonotype was seen a few times. The chain joins TRBV3-1 to TRBJ2-5; possibly TRBD2 for D (5 bases). The end of the DNA fits TRBJ2-7 better, so the J call may be wrong. The CDR3 runs 16 residues. Germline loops: CDR1 LGHDT, CDR2 YNNKEL (reference sequence). CDR3 nucleotides: TGTGCCAGCAGCCTCTGGCCCAAGAGCGGCCGAAACGAGCAGTACTTC. This translates into CASSLWPKSGRNEQYF.

Only a few counts were recorded for this clonotype. This rearrangement joins TRBV6-6 to TRBJ1-2; D possibly corresponds to TRBD1 (6 bases). Germline V gene sequence: CDR1 MNHNY, CDR2 SVGAGI (reference sequence). The CDR3 length is 13 residues. V was clipped by 4 bases and J by 7 bases, with 13 bases between them. CDR3 residues: CASSSGAVRGYTF. CDR3 bases: TGTGCCAGCAGTTCGGGGGCTGTGCGTGGCTACACCTTC.

V is TRBV10-3 and J is TRBJ1-5, with TRBD1 identical over 7 bases. Germline values: CDR1 ENHRY, CDR2 SYGVKD. The V and J ends lost 3 bases and 3 bases, in that order; junction bases with no gene match: 5. This CDR3 is built from 15 residues. CDR3 residues: CAISETDRDNQPQHF. The DNA for the CDR3 is TGTGCCATCAGTGAAACCGACAGGGACAATCAGCCCCAGCATTTT.

The rearrangement joins TRBV20-1 to TRBJ1-6; 7 nucleotides line up with TRBD1. The CDR3 is 14 residues long. Germline CDR1 reads DFQATT; CDR2 reads SNEGSKA (reference sequence). Trimming removed 4 bases from V and 10 bases from J; junction bases left unmatched: 10. This CDR3 reads CSAKAGSGGSPLHF. The CDR3, as DNA: TGCAGTGCTAAGGCTGGGTCAGGGGGATCACCCCTCCACTTT.

This clonotype appeared once. The chain has TRBV4-3 and TRBJ2-7; D perhaps matches TRBD2 (6 bases). The J call may be wrong; the DNA end is better matched by TRBJ2-5. The CDR3 has 17 amino acids. The germline V gene has CDR1 LGHNA and CDR2 YSLEER. CDR3: CASSQEWSSGTLGTQYF. In DNA form, the CDR3 reads TGCGCCAGCAGCCAAGAGTGGAGTAGCGGAACCTTGGGGACCCAGTACTTC.

The rearrangement joins TRBV7-9 to TRBJ2-7; a possible D gene is TRBD2 (5 bases). Trimming shortened V by 5 bases and J by 0 bases, and 17 bases separated the two germline ends. The CDR3 is made up of 16 amino acids. CDR1 is SEHNR, CDR2 FQNEAQ, per germline (reference sequence). The CDR3 region is CASSGEKRPSSYEQYF. The CDR3 region has the DNA TGTGCCAGCAGCGGGGAGAAGCGGCCTAGCTCCTACGAGCAGTACTTC.